Sequencing of this T cell receptor beta chain was carried out in a study of shared clonotypes between healthy human individuals. Across the whole study: Per donor, CD8 memory used one plate, CD8 naive used two, CD4 memory used three and CD4 naive used three. Points from the study as a whole: Represented diversity (both genetic and exposure-history) was limited by the small number of donors.

Sequencing was performed with immunoSEQ multiplex PCR; in TCRdb, only in-frame clones are kept and a portion is missing. The table has some 1.5 million clones, 95% to 99% seen once; the top ten hold roughly 0.45%. As regards this clone: Its cognate antigen is unknown.

In germline, CDR1 is SGHRS, CDR2 YFSETQ. This CDR3 is 16 amino acids long. V was shortened by 0 bases and J by 0 bases, with 7 bases between the two germline ends. The receptor's source is a man aged 25 to 45 in good health. The chain links TRBV5-1 to TRBJ2-6, with D maybe TRBD1 (5 bases). Sequencing input: naive CD4+ T cells sorted from blood. Indicated subset: CD45RA+ positively selected. The CDR3 loop reads CASSLDRNSGANVLTF. The CDR3 nucleotides are TGCGCCAGCAGCTTGGACAGGAACTCTGGGGCCAACGTCCTGACTTTC.